This TCR beta chain was documented in a study of shared clonotypes between healthy human individuals. V was clipped by 8 bases and J by 2 bases; unmatched bases: 6. The CDR3 is made up of 14 amino acids. Germline V CDR1 and CDR2: MNHEY, SMNVEV (reference sequence). Naive CD8 cells, CD45RO-negative and positively selected for CCR7, excluded terminally differentiated effector memory CD45RA+ cells. Every donor, a Caucasian adult, lived in Nashville, Tennessee. Original processing methods: ImmunoSEQ supplied junction-only sequences lacking quality scores, so filtering was different. TCRdb's copy holds only in-frame clones and misses some; the assay was immunoSEQ multiplex PCR. The D gene and trimming were derived from the DNA, and the V and J assignments and clone size from that table. The sample records about 2 million clones, around 96% being singletons.

The TCR was taken from a young man in good health. The chain is built from TRBV27 and TRBJ2-7; 10 bases agree with TRBD1. The sequencing sample was made of naive CD8+ T cells sorted from blood. This CDR3 reads CASGDGQGAYEQYF. The CDR3 nucleotides read TGTGCCAGCGGAGACGGACAGGGGGCCTACGAGCAGTACTTC.